This T cell receptor (beta chain) comes out of a study of blood T cell repertoires in COVID-19. Whole-study context: Italy, Spain and the United States were the sources of the convalescent and acute COVID-19 samples. PBMCs, B-cell-depleted T cells, or T cells provided the cDNA or gDNA that made up the material.

V was pared by 4 bases and J by 1 base, with 13 bases between. The CDR3 loop spans 16 amino acids. Germline CDR1 reads ENHRY; CDR2 reads SYGVKD. Clones were sequenced by immunoSEQ multiplex PCR, and TCRdb holds only the in-frame ones, with some missing. The sample has 200,000 to 300,000 clones; approximately 87% are singletons. This rearrangement joins TRBV10-3 to TRBJ2-2; the D is unclear. The specimen sequenced was peripheral blood. This TCR was sampled from a woman between 45 and 60 years old with acute or convalescent COVID-19. CDR3 sequence reads: CAISVEGDWNTGELFF. The CDR3 DNA reads TGTGCCATCAGTGTTGAAGGAGACTGGAACACCGGGGAGCTGTTTTTT.